The clone carrying this T cell receptor beta chain was picked up a small number of times. Trimming pared 1 base from V and 5 bases from J, leaving 9 bases between. This CDR3 is built from 14 residues. CDR1 and CDR2 from the germline V gene are SGHTA and FQGNSA. This sample stems from a study of blood T cell repertoires in COVID-19. The repertoire was sequenced with immunoSEQ multiplex PCR; TCRdb's copy has only in-frame clones and lacks some. The sample includes tens of thousands of clones, 65% to 90% of them seen just once. The chain combines TRBV7-2 with TRBJ1-5; no reliable D call. The receptor's source is a man in his sixties or seventies with active or convalescent COVID-19. The sample was peripheral blood. In nucleotides, the CDR3 is TGTGCCAGCAGCTTAGTTTCGGTGGATCAGCCCCAGCATTTT. It encodes CASSLVSVDQPQHF.